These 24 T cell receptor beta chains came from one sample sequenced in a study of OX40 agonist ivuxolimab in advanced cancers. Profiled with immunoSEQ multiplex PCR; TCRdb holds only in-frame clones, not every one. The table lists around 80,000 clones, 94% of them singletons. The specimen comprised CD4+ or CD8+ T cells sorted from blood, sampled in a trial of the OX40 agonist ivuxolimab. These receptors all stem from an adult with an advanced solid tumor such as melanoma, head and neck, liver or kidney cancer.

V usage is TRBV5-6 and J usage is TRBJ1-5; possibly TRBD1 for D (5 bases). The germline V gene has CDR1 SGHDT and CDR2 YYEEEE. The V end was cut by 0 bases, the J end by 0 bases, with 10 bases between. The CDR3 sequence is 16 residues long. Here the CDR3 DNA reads TGTGCCAGCAGCTTGGGCAGGGCATTTAGCAATCAGCCCCAGCATTTT. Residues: CASSLGRAFSNQPQHF.

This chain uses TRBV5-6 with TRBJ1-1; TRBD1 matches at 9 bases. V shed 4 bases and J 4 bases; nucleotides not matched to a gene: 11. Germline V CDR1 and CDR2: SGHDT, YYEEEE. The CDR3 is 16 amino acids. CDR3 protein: CASSPYYRGRVTEAFF. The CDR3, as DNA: TGTGCCAGCAGCCCGTATTACAGGGGGCGCGTCACTGAAGCTTTCTTT.

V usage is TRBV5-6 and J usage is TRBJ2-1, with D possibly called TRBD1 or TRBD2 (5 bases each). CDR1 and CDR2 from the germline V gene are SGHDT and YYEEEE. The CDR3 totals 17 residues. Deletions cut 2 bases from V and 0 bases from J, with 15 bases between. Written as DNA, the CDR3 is TGTGCCAGCAGCTTTCGAGACGGGGCGAGCTCCTACAATGAGCAGTTCTTC. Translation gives CASSFRDGASSYNEQFF.

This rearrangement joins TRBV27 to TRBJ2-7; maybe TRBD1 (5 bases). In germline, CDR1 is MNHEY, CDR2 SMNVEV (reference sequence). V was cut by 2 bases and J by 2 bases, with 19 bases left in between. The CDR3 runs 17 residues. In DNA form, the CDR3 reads TGTGCCAGCAGTTTAAAGTACCCAGGGCCTCTAGCCTACGAGCAGTACTTC. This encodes CASSLKYPGPLAYEQYF.

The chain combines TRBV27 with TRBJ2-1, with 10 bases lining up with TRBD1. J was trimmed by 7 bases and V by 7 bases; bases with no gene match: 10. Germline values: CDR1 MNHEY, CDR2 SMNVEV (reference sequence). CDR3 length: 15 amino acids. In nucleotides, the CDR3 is TGTGCCAGCATCGGCCGGGACAGGGGCTTAAATGAGCAGTTCTTC. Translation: CASIGRDRGLNEQFF.

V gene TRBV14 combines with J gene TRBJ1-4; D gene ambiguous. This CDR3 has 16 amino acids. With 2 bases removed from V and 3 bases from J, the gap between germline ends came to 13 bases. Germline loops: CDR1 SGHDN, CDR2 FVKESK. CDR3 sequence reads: CASSQPDLLANEKLFF. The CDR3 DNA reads TGTGCCAGCAGCCAACCGGACCTTCTGGCTAATGAAAAACTGTTTTTT.

In DNA form, the CDR3 reads TGTGCCAGCAGTACCGGTGGGGCCAACATTCAGTACTTC. It specifies CASSTGGANIQYF. The V call is TRBV6-5, the J call TRBJ2-4; D might be TRBD1 (5 bases). The germline gives CDR1 MNHEY, CDR2 SVGAGI. This CDR3 region has 13 residues. V was clipped by 5 bases and J by 7 bases, with 12 bases between them.

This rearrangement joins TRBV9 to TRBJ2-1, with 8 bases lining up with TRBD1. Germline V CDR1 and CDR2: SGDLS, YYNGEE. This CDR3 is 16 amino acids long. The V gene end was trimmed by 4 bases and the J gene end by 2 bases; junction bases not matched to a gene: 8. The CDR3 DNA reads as TGTGCCAGCAGCAGAGGGGGGACAGGAACCTACAATGAGCAGTTCTTC. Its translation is CASSRGGTGTYNEQFF.

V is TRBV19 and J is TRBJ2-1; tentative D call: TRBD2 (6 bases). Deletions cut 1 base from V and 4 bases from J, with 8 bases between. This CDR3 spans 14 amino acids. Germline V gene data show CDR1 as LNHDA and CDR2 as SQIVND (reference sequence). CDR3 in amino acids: CASSIGGGYNEQFF. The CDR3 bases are TGTGCCAGTAGTATAGGTGGGGGGTACAATGAGCAGTTCTTC.

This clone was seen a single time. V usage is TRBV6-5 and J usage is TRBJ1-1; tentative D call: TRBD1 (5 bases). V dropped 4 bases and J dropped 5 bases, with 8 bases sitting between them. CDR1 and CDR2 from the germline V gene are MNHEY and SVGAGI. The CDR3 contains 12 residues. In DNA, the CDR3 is TGTGCCAGCAGTTCCCGGGGGACTGAAGCTTTCTTT. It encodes CASSSRGTEAFF.

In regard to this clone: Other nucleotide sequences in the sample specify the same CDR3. The CDR3 protein is CAISEGDYEQYF. DNA of the CDR3: TGTGCCATCAGTGAGGGTGACTACGAGCAGTACTTC. The chain is built from TRBV10-3 and TRBJ2-7; D gene ambiguous. With 2 bases removed from V and 3 bases from J, the gap between germline ends came to 5 bases. Germline CDR1 is ENHRY and CDR2 is SYGVKD. There are 12 residues in the CDR3.

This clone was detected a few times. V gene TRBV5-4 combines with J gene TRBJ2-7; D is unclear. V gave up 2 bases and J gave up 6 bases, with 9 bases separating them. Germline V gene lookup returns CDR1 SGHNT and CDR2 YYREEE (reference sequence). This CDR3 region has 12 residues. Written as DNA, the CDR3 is TGTGCCAGCAGCTTAGGCACGGGCGAGCAGTACTTC. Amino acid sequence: CASSLGTGEQYF.

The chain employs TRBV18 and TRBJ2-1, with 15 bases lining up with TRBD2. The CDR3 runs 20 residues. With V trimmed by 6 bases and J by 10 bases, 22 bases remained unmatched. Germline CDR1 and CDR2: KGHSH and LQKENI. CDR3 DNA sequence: TGTGCCAGCTCGGAAGGTCGGACTAGCGGGAGGGGGGGGAAGAGTCTCGAGCAGTTCTTC. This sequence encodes CASSEGRTSGRGGKSLEQFF.

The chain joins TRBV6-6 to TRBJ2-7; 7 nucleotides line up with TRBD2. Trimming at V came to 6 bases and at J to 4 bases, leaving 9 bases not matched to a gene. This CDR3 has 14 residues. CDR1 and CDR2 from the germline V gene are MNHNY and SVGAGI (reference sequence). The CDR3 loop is CASSPGGGVYEQYF. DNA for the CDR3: TGTGCCAGCAGCCCCGGGGGAGGGGTTTACGAGCAGTACTTC.

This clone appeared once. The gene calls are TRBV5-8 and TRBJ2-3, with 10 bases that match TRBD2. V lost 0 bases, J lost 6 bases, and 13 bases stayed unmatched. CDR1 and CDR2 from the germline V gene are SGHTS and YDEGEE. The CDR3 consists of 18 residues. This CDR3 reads CASSLVRGIAGGMDTQYF. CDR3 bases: TGTGCCAGCAGCTTGGTGCGAGGTATAGCGGGAGGAATGGATACGCAGTATTTT.

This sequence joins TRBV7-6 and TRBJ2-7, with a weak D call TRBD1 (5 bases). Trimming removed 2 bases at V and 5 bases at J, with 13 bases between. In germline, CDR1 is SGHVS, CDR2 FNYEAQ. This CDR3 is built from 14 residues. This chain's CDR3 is CASSLNPGSHEQYF. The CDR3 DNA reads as TGTGCCAGCAGCTTAAACCCAGGGTCCCACGAGCAGTACTTC.

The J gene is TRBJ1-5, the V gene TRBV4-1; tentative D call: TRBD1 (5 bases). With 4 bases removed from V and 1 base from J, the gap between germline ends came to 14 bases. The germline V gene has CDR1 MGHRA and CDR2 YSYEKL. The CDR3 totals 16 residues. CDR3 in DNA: TGCGCCAGCAGCCGCATGGGGGGGGGAAGCAATCAGCCCCAGCATTTT. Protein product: CASSRMGGGSNQPQHF.

The CDR3, as DNA: TGTGCCAGCAGTTTGGGGGGGCTAGGTGGCTACACCTTC. This sequence encodes CASSLGGLGGYTF. The rearrangement joins TRBV27 to TRBJ1-2, with D perhaps matching TRBD1 (6 bases). This CDR3 is built from 13 residues. The germline gives CDR1 MNHEY, CDR2 SMNVEV (reference sequence). Trimming removed 3 bases from V and 7 bases from J, with 12 bases in between.

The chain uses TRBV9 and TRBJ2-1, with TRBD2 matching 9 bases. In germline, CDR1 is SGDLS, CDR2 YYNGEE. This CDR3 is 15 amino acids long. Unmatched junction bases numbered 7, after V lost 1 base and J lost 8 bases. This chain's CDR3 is CASSVRLSGGDEQFF. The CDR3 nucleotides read TGTGCCAGCAGCGTACGCCTTAGCGGGGGTGATGAGCAGTTCTTC.

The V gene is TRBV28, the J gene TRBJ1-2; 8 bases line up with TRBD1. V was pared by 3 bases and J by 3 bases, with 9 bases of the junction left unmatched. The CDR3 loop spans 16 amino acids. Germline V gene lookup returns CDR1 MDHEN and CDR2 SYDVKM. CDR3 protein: CASSFPSQGVYYGYTF. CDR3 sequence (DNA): TGTGCCAGCAGTTTCCCCTCACAGGGGGTATACTATGGCTACACCTTC.

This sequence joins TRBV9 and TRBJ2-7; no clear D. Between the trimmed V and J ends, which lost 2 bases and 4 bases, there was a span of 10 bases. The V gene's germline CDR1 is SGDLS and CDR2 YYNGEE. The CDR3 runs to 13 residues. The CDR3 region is CASSVELGYEQYF. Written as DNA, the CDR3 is TGTGCCAGCAGCGTGGAGTTGGGTTACGAGCAGTACTTC.

The CDR3 reads CASSPPDEKLFF. The CDR3, as DNA: TGCGCCAGCAGCCCACCTGATGAAAAACTGTTTTTT. The chain couples TRBV4-3 to TRBJ1-4, with D unresolved. Deletions cut 4 bases from V and 6 bases from J, with 6 bases between. The CDR3 has 12 residues. Per the germline V gene, CDR1 is LGHNA and CDR2 is YSLEER.

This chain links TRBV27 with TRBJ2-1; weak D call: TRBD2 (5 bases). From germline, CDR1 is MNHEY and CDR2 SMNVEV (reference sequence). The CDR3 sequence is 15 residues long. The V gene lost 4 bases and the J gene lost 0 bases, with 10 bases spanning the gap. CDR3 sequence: CASSSTGSSYNEQFF. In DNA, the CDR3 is TGTGCCAGCAGTTCGACGGGAAGCTCCTACAATGAGCAGTTCTTC.

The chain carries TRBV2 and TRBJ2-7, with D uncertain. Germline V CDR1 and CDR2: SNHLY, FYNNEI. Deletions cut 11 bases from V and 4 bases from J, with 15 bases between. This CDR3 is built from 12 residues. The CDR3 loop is CASRAFRYEQYF. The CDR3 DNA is TGTGCCTCCCGGGCTTTTCGGTACGAGCAGTACTTC.